A single T cell receptor (beta chain) is shown here with its context. Its cognate antigen has yet to be identified. Base qualities are not at hand, and no much larger clone is one base apart. Library prep was done by the immunoSEQ multiplex PCR assay. A mixture of 60 forward primers for TCR Vbeta segments and 13 reverse primers for TCR Jbeta segments was used in the multiplex PCR. The CDR3 region of rearranged TCR beta genes was amplified from genomic DNA by a multiplex PCR assay. Amplified TCR beta libraries were sequenced as 87-base-pair reads on the Illumina HiSeq System. For the original study's pipeline: A later analysis tallied tens of millions of unique TCR beta chains across the 666 repertoires, and about 12 million of those chains were shared by two or more donors. A nearest-neighbor algorithm error-corrected the raw reads and collapsed the reads into unique sequences, merging closely related sequences to remove PCR and sequencing errors. Alignment of CDR3 sequences to IMGT reference sequences was used to assign V, D and J gene segments. For a sequence to be retained, at least a six-nucleotide match to both a V gene segment and a J gene segment was required. Rearrangements were called productive when the CDR3 lacked stop codons and stayed in frame with V and J; all others were non-productive. CDR3 was defined by IMGT convention, running from the second conserved V-encoded cysteine to the conserved J-encoded phenylalanine. The earlier analysis of around 640 of the donors excluded sequences that lacked an unambiguous match to a single V gene segment. An earlier analysis of a few hundred of the donors called V segments functional above 56.7% productive rearrangements and segregating when the between-donor standard deviation exceeded 5%. A statistical classification framework was built to diagnose cytomegalovirus status from the catalog of TCR beta chain sequences. V and J gene assignment, in a later analysis, came from comparing TCR nucleotide sequences with IMGT/GENE-DB human TR gene sequences. Using the TCRdist pipeline, a later analysis assigned CDR3 sequences along with most-parsimonious VDJ recombination scenarios. In a later analysis, every TCR beta chain was defined by the combination of its CDR3 amino acid sequence and its V-gene family, and reads without a unique V-gene family were dropped. As a way to deal with suspected cross-contamination and a sequencing artifact, a later analysis dropped approximately 570 nucleotide sequences that were highly shared and had low generation probability. In a later analysis, a clonal expansion index for each public chain was calculated from normalized within-repertoire ranks of inferred template counts. In a later analysis, generation probabilities were computed with a VDJ recombination model fitted to out-of-frame rearrangements, and the resulting probabilities were checked against IGoR. In a later analysis, hypergeometric tests were used to score TCR-TCR, TCR-HLA and TCR-CMV co-occurrence, with a repertoire-size bias correction applied to TCR pairs. In a later analysis, false discovery rates were estimated by permuting HLA or CMV assignments 20 times. In a later analysis, co-occurring TCRs were grouped using DBSCAN, with TCRdist sequence similarity added in when clustering inside HLA-allele-positive subsets. Co-occurrence clustering excluded repertoires with fewer than 30,000 or more than 120,000 public chains, plus five with anomalous nucleotide sharing. TCRdb took over this immuneACCESS table, retaining in-frame rearrangements with V and J assigned. Such tables are incomplete; in checked studies, under half of the missing clones stem from an unresolved V gene, and the remainder is unexplained. Clone size and the V and J calls come from that table; the DNA yielded D and trimming. The sample data list roughly 150,000 clones, and about three quarters of these were observed just once. 0.5% to 0.85% of the sample comes from the top ten.

In total, over 600 healthy bone marrow donors made up the cohort. At the time of sampling, every cohort member was nominally healthy, though immune exposures that went unrecorded were likely present. The donor was CMV seronegative and was included in the group of a few hundred seronegative cohort members. A peripheral blood sample was provided by each donor, and peripheral blood mononuclear cells were used for TCR beta sequencing. The Qiagen DNeasy Blood Extraction Kit was used to extract genomic DNA from the blood cell samples. The data derive from a study of cytomegalovirus exposure and HLA in healthy donors listed by TCRdb under 2017. The study in broad terms: An earlier analysis of several hundred of the donors reported 250 to 300 Gb of sequence data and roughly 100 million unique TCR beta sequences from approximately 180 million T cells. Around 300 gigabases of sequencing data and 80 million or so unique TCR sequences were included in an early release covering around 600 HLA-typed donors. Of the 300 to 450 genotyped donors, 80% to 90% were placed in the genetic ancestry cluster associated with self-reported Caucasian donors. The study was designed to test whether signatures of past pathogen exposure could be identified by cataloging public T cell receptors. The T cell repertoires of 666 subjects were profiled by immunosequencing and related to cytomegalovirus serostatus. In addition to the first cohort of 666 subjects, a separate validation cohort of 120 different subjects was used. High-throughput TCR immunosequencing, statistical association of individual TCRs with disease status, and machine learning were combined to predict cytomegalovirus infection status. A later analysis re-examined previously published TCR beta repertoires from roughly 650 donors and added high-resolution HLA genotyping to investigate patterns of TCR occurrence. Rather than using new phenotypic data, the later analysis identified candidate immune exposures from TCR beta sequences and from how often those sequences occurred across donors. To decide whether each TCR beta V gene segment behaved as functional or pseudogenic, an earlier analysis of 587 of the donors relied on high-throughput TCR beta sequencing. Donor age, sex, ethnicity and CMV serostatus were compiled together with the repertoire data. A later genetic analysis took genome-wide SNP genotypes for about 55% of the 666 donors and used that subset as a discovery cohort. All discovery cohort repertoires had been generated on a single sequencing platform. Class I and class II HLA loci were covered by the typing at four-digit resolution. Typing coverage differed by locus: A, B, C, DRB1 and DQB1 were typed in roughly 629-630 donors, DQA1 in 522, DPA1 in around 580, and DPB1 in approximately 450. About five DR-DQ haplotypes were treated as single units for association and clustering because of strong linkage in the cohort. Across about 380 genotyped donors of the cohort, an average of roughly 200,000 unique TCR beta nucleotide sequences per donor were sequenced, and about a sixth of those sequences were non-productive.

Via the germline V gene, CDR1 is MNHEY and CDR2 SVGAGI. The CDR3, from cysteine to phenylalanine, totals 15 residues. CDR3 DNA only is kept here, 45 bases in frame from base 1. Ends trimmed: V by 7 bases, J by 1 base; bases unmatched to a gene: 10. Study-wide findings and limitations: The authors suggested that the approach could potentially be extended to other disease states and immunological phenotypes. A later analysis found that TCR association rates varied across HLA loci, with DRB1 alleles showing the most associated TCRs and HLA-C alleles the fewest. Linkage disequilibrium might explain the correlated functional status among segregating V segments, but an unknown experimental factor could not be ruled out. A later genetic analysis reported fewer N-insertions in productive TCRs among donors in an Asian-associated ancestry cluster than the approximately 670-donor mean. A later genetic analysis associated a missense DCLRE1C variant with V-gene and J-gene trimming of TCR beta chains, and an independent cohort replicated the association. Immune exposure information for the cohort was limited to CMV serostatus. Most TCR sequences were seen in very few donors, while some public TCRs were found in many individuals. In both the original and validation cohorts, the classifier was reported to diagnose cytomegalovirus status with high specificity and sensitivity. The earlier analysis of almost 600 of the donors excluded some 15 rarely observed V segments, including chromosome 9 orphons, because counts were too low. Sequencing depth was assumed to be roughly uniform across donors in the presence/absence analyses, though that assumption may not hold. Compared with equally common non-associated chains, HLA-associated TCR beta chains in a later analysis were more clonally expanded and had lower generation probabilities. A further reported finding was that TCR beta sequences accurately predicted the HLA-A and HLA-B alleles for most subjects in the first cohort. Most CMV-associated TCR beta chains appeared to be HLA-restricted in a later analysis, and the HLA associations seemed to be driven largely by CMV exposure. In this cohort, only TCR beta chains were sequenced, and detectable features were limited by the absence of alpha or paired-chain data. At a false discovery rate of 0.05, a later analysis linked around 17,000 TCR beta sequences to specific HLA alleles. Because the 87-base-pair reads could not distinguish some IMGT-functional V segments, including TRBV6-2 and TRBV6-3, those segments were excluded. The study listed 150 to 200 TCR beta chains as associated with cytomegalovirus. Strong co-occurrence of HLA alleles, especially DR and DQ, made assigning TCR associations to individual alleles difficult. A few of the identified cytomegalovirus-associated TCR beta chains were confirmed in vitro to be specific for cytomegalovirus antigens. In an earlier analysis of 450 to 750 of the donors, most TCR beta V segments appeared in productive rearrangements about 87% or about 30% of the time, broadly matching IMGT annotations. In a later analysis, several top co-occurrence clusters were reported to appear linked to parvovirus B19, influenza, CMV and Epstein-Barr virus. The sequencing pipeline was judged likely to have produced a cluster of highly shared sequence variants as a technical artifact. Because HLA typing was missing for some donors at each locus, association tests included only the typed subset.

The sample was PBMCs. This chain joins TRBV6-5 to TRBJ2-7, and 7 junctional nucleotides match TRBD1. The receptor comes from a male donor in good health and CMV-seronegative. The CDR3 loop reads CASTSRAGGSYEQYF. The nucleotide sequence reads TGTGCCAGCACCTCCCGGGCAGGGGGATCCTACGAGCAGTACTTC.